A selection of T cell receptor beta chains follows, all from one sample in a study of cytomegalovirus exposure and HLA in healthy donors. Assay: immunoSEQ multiplex PCR; the TCRdb copy retains only in-frame clones and omits some. The repertoire table contains more than 100,000 clones. The sample consisted of PBMCs. The receptors stem from a woman aged 35 to 49 in good health and CMV-seronegative. Both conserved end residues are trimmed from each CDR3. Clone size appears in some rows only: once, few, many, or a class for an expanded clone.

j_gene: TRBJ2-7; v_gene: TRBV7-9; abundance: .; CDR3aa: ASSILAGSSYEQY
j_gene: TRBJ1-6; v_gene: TRBV18; abundance: .; CDR3aa: ASSPNRDSPLH
j_gene: TRBJ2-2; v_gene: TRBV18; abundance: .; CDR3aa: ASSLSISGTGGELF
j_gene: TRBJ2-2; v_gene: TRBV4-1; abundance: .; CDR3aa: ASSQLTLSTGELF
j_gene: TRBJ2-5; v_gene: TRBV10-2; abundance: .; CDR3aa: ASSELAGAKTQY
j_gene: TRBJ1-1; v_gene: TRBV28; abundance: .; CDR3aa: ASRVPRNTEAF
j_gene: TRBJ1-1; v_gene: TRBV6-4; abundance: .; CDR3aa: ASRAGESNTEAF
j_gene: TRBJ2-1; v_gene: TRBV4-2; abundance: .; CDR3aa: ASSQGTSGGYNEQF
j_gene: TRBJ1-2; v_gene: TRBV7-2; abundance: .; CDR3aa: ASSLLSDRGYGYT
j_gene: TRBJ1-1; v_gene: TRBV9; abundance: .; CDR3aa: ASSVGFRSTEAF
j_gene: TRBJ1-3; v_gene: TRBV18; abundance: .; CDR3aa: ASSPAGGGNTIY
j_gene: TRBJ1-1; v_gene: TRBV6-5; abundance: .; CDR3aa: ASRRGTANTEAF
j_gene: TRBJ2-3; v_gene: TRBV10-3; abundance: .; CDR3aa: AISEILADTQY
j_gene: TRBJ1-3; v_gene: TRBV6-5; abundance: .; CDR3aa: ASANRRNTIY
j_gene: TRBJ2-1; v_gene: TRBV7-3; abundance: .; CDR3aa: ASSLTGGINNEQF
j_gene: TRBJ1-4; v_gene: TRBV4-2; abundance: .; CDR3aa: ASSQDLRSNEKLF
j_gene: TRBJ2-1; v_gene: TRBV7-2; abundance: .; CDR3aa: ASSAGGSKYNEQF
j_gene: TRBJ2-5; v_gene: TRBV12-5; abundance: .; CDR3aa: ASGLGDYQETQY
j_gene: TRBJ1-5; v_gene: TRBV4-1; abundance: .; CDR3aa: ASSHARDTNQPQH
j_gene: TRBJ1-4; v_gene: TRBV4-2; abundance: .; CDR3aa: ASSQMGEKLF
j_gene: TRBJ1-4; v_gene: TRBV5-4; abundance: .; CDR3aa: ASSVQGMGEKLF
j_gene: TRBJ2-1; v_gene: TRBV28; abundance: .; CDR3aa: ASSLGTVQF
j_gene: TRBJ2-3; v_gene: TRBV5-1; abundance: .; CDR3aa: ASSLETSGGTDTQY
j_gene: TRBJ1-6; v_gene: TRBV28; abundance: .; CDR3aa: ASSVAVPPLH
j_gene: TRBJ2-2; v_gene: TRBV5-1; abundance: .; CDR3aa: ASSGTGSPNTGELF
j_gene: TRBJ1-2; v_gene: TRBV14; abundance: .; CDR3aa: ASSRGQPLRGYT
j_gene: TRBJ1-2; v_gene: TRBV27; abundance: .; CDR3aa: ASRLTGGYGYT
j_gene: TRBJ2-5; v_gene: TRBV7-9; abundance: .; CDR3aa: ASSLSGRETQY
j_gene: TRBJ2-2; v_gene: TRBV11-1; abundance: .; CDR3aa: ASSFQDYAGELF
j_gene: TRBJ1-1; v_gene: TRBV6-5; abundance: .; CDR3aa: ASSTEPTEAF
j_gene: TRBJ1-2; v_gene: TRBV7-9; abundance: .; CDR3aa: ASSRAGALGRYGYT
j_gene: TRBJ1-6; v_gene: TRBV5-5; abundance: .; CDR3aa: ASSSTGNSPLH
j_gene: TRBJ2-3; v_gene: TRBV5-6; abundance: .; CDR3aa: ASSLVGLAGADTQY
j_gene: TRBJ2-1; v_gene: TRBV29-1; abundance: .; CDR3aa: SVDPLGLLYNEQF
j_gene: TRBJ1-5; v_gene: TRBV19; abundance: .; CDR3aa: ASSIREGQPQH
j_gene: TRBJ1-1; v_gene: TRBV5-1; abundance: .; CDR3aa: ASSSGQGRVNTEAF
j_gene: TRBJ1-3; v_gene: TRBV14; abundance: .; CDR3aa: ASSPGDRGSGNTIY
j_gene: .; v_gene: TRBV7-2; abundance: .; CDR3aa: ASSLAPTSSYEQY
j_gene: TRBJ1-1; v_gene: TRBV5-1; abundance: .; CDR3aa: ASSWGGNTEAF
j_gene: TRBJ1-3; v_gene: TRBV4-1; abundance: .; CDR3aa: ASSQDGGYRPGNTIY
j_gene: TRBJ1-1; v_gene: TRBV13; abundance: .; CDR3aa: ASSLGGQNTEAF
j_gene: TRBJ1-3; v_gene: TRBV7-8; abundance: medium-sized; CDR3aa: ASSPNSWTGNTIY
j_gene: TRBJ2-1; v_gene: TRBV9; abundance: .; CDR3aa: ASSVEYQIYNEQF
j_gene: TRBJ1-4; v_gene: TRBV28; abundance: .; CDR3aa: ASRNQGPVWEKLF
j_gene: TRBJ1-2; v_gene: TRBV15; abundance: .; CDR3aa: ATSRDPGGAYGYT
j_gene: TRBJ1-2; v_gene: TRBV28; abundance: .; CDR3aa: ASSFGGHPVRGYT
j_gene: TRBJ2-2; v_gene: TRBV9; abundance: .; CDR3aa: ASSAVTAGGPGTGELF
j_gene: TRBJ1-2; v_gene: TRBV5-4; abundance: .; CDR3aa: ASSPRDTEVRGYT
j_gene: TRBJ1-1; v_gene: TRBV6-6; abundance: .; CDR3aa: ASSRGLRLGEAF
j_gene: TRBJ1-3; v_gene: TRBV19; abundance: .; CDR3aa: ASSERASGNTIY
j_gene: TRBJ2-2; v_gene: TRBV6-4; abundance: .; CDR3aa: ASSRSGRGSNTGELF
j_gene: TRBJ1-1; v_gene: TRBV6-5; abundance: .; CDR3aa: LIYRQRGEAF
j_gene: TRBJ1-1; v_gene: TRBV28; abundance: .; CDR3aa: ASPGPGIGGTEAF
j_gene: TRBJ1-1; v_gene: TRBV5-1; abundance: .; CDR3aa: ASFQDTNTEAF
j_gene: TRBJ2-5; v_gene: TRBV4-2; abundance: .; CDR3aa: ASSQIDRGQETQY
j_gene: TRBJ1-3; v_gene: TRBV18; abundance: .; CDR3aa: ASSPPQGGNTIY
j_gene: TRBJ1-5; v_gene: TRBV5-4; abundance: .; CDR3aa: ASSLGQGRGPQH
j_gene: TRBJ1-6; v_gene: TRBV15; abundance: .; CDR3aa: ATSRAQGNSPLH